The 7 T cell receptor beta chains below all came from one sample that was sequenced in a study of T-cell reconstitution after alpha-beta-depleted transplantation in children. The library targeted TCRbeta and was prepared with unique molecular identifiers. One entry per CDR3 protein, called by TCRdb with MiXCR from the PCR reads. The sample lists approximately 250,000 distinct CDR3 sequences; about 25% were seen once. Sequencing used PBMCs, obtained before TCRalphabeta/CD19-depleted stem cell transplant. The receptors were sampled from a girl aged 2 to 10 with Fanconi anemia, due to receive a stem cell transplant.

This clonotype was seen at least ten times. This chain connects TRBV9 to TRBJ1-2; 9 bases are a match to TRBD1. V shed 0 bases and J 13 bases; nucleotides not matched to a gene: 4. The CDR3 covers 12 residues. CDR1 and CDR2 (germline): SGDLS, YYNGEE. The CDR3 DNA sequence: TGTGCCAGCAGCGTAGTACAGGGGGCGTCCACCTTC. Encoded protein: CASSVVQGASTF.

The count of this clonotype is one. This rearrangement joins TRBV20-1 to TRBJ1-2, with D perhaps TRBD1 (5 bases). Germline V CDR1 and CDR2: DFQATT, SNEGSKA (reference sequence). V was cut by 6 bases and J by 2 bases, with 10 bases left in between. This CDR3 has 12 residues. CDR3 DNA: TGCAGTGCAGGGGAGAAGAACTATGGCTACACCTTC. Translating gives CSAGEKNYGYTF.

In its sample, this clonotype was seen many times. The rearrangement uses TRBV24-1 and TRBJ2-1; no definite D call. CDR1 is KGHDR, CDR2 SFDVKD, per germline. The V gene lost 0 bases and the J gene lost 4 bases, with 12 bases spanning the gap. This CDR3 contains 16 residues. Here the CDR3 reads CATSDLDGRSYNEQFF. The CDR3 DNA is TGTGCCACCAGTGATTTGGACGGAAGATCTTACAATGAGCAGTTCTTC.

This clonotype was detected many times. The chain is built from TRBV29-1 and TRBJ1-2, with 8 bases matching TRBD1. V lost 6 bases to trimming and J lost 0 bases; unmatched junction nucleotides: 6. The CDR3 totals 14 residues. Germline assignment: CDR1 SQVTM and CDR2 ANQGSEA. Here the CDR3 reads CSVDTGGANYGYTF. As DNA, the CDR3 is TGCAGCGTGGATACAGGGGGAGCTAACTATGGCTACACCTTC.

This chain links TRBV5-1 with TRBJ2-2; 9 bases map to TRBD2. With V trimmed by 1 base and J by 5 bases, 6 bases remained unmatched. Germline-derived CDR1 and CDR2 are SGHRS and YFSETQ. The CDR3 totals 16 residues. The CDR3 spells CASSLLLAGLTGELFF. The CDR3 DNA follows: TGCGCCAGCAGCTTGTTGCTAGCGGGGTTAACCGGGGAGCTGTTTTTT.

At least ten counts were recorded for this clonotype. J is TRBJ2-1 and V is TRBV20-1; 11 nucleotides match TRBD2. This CDR3 is built from 16 residues. CDR1 and CDR2 (germline): DFQATT, SNEGSKA (reference sequence). V gave up 6 bases and J gave up 0 bases; unmatched junction bases: 7. CDR3 in amino acids: CSAPRLAGLSYNEQFF. The CDR3, as DNA: TGCAGTGCCCCTCGACTAGCGGGACTCTCCTACAATGAGCAGTTCTTC.

This clonotype was detected ten times or more. The chain uses TRBV12-3 or TRBV12-4 and TRBJ1-5, with D tentatively TRBD1 (6 bases). Trimming pared 5 bases from V and 5 bases from J, leaving 10 bases between. The CDR3 covers 13 residues. In nucleotides, the CDR3 is TGTGCCAGCAGTCTAGGGGGGGATCAGCCCCAGCATTTT. Protein: CASSLGGDQPQHF.